This entry lists 8 T cell receptor beta chains sequenced from one sample in a study of blood T cell repertoires in COVID-19. Here immunoSEQ multiplex PCR was the method, and the copy in TCRdb shows in-frame clones only, minus some. The sample has some 320,000 clones; around nine tenths are singletons. The sequencing input was PBMCs or T cells enriched from blood (not recorded which). These receptors were collected from a man between 60 and 70 years old who had recovered from COVID-19.

This chain joins TRBV5-1 and TRBJ1-2; the D is unclear. V shed 0 bases and J shed 7 bases, with 4 bases lying between them. The germline gives CDR1 SGHRS, CDR2 YFSETQ. The CDR3 is 11 amino acids. CDR3 bases: TGCGCCAGCAGCTTGGGTCTTGGCTACACCTTC. It specifies CASSLGLGYTF.

V gene TRBV29-1 combines with J gene TRBJ2-7, with 7 bases matching TRBD1. The trim removed 7 bases at V and 5 bases at J, leaving 14 bases unmatched. The V gene's germline CDR1 is SQVTM and CDR2 ANQGSEA. CDR3 length: 14 residues. The CDR3 protein is CSAVRQGEVHEQYF. The CDR3 DNA follows: TGCAGCGCCGTGCGACAGGGAGAGGTCCACGAGCAGTACTTC.

This chain links TRBV5-4 with TRBJ2-5, with 9 bases identical to TRBD1. Germline values: CDR1 SGHNT, CDR2 YYREEE (reference sequence). This CDR3 is built from 16 residues. After removal of 0 bases from V and 4 bases from J, the junction contained 7 bases not matched to a gene. This CDR3 reads CASSLVSGQGTETQYF. In DNA, the CDR3 is TGTGCCAGCAGCTTGGTCTCTGGACAGGGGACAGAGACCCAGTACTTC.

The V and J genes are TRBV2 and TRBJ1-5; 7 bases line up with TRBD1. The CDR3 is 15 amino acids. CDR1 and CDR2 from the germline V gene are SNHLY and FYNNEI. V dropped 6 bases and J dropped 3; count of bases not matched to a gene: 8. CDR3 nucleotide sequence: TGTGCCAGCAGCCCGTTAGACAGGGACAATCAGCCCCAGCATTTT. Protein: CASSPLDRDNQPQHF.

The chain employs TRBV6-5 and TRBJ1-2; TRBD1 agrees at 9 bases. CDR3 length equals 14 residues. Germline CDR1 and CDR2: MNHEY and SVGAGI. V lost 0 bases, J lost 8 bases, and 4 bases stayed unmatched. CDR3 sequence reads: CASSYSTGGGGYTF. CDR3 nucleotide sequence: TGTGCCAGCAGTTACTCAACAGGGGGCGGCGGCTACACCTTC.

V and J are TRBV19 and TRBJ2-1, with 12 nucleotides matching TRBD2. V dropped 4 bases and J dropped 1; count of bases not matched to a gene: 8. The germline V gene encodes CDR1 LNHDA and CDR2 SQIVND (reference sequence). The CDR3 loop spans 18 amino acids. The CDR3 sequence: CASSTLRTSGTSYNEQFF. The CDR3 DNA reads TGTGCCAGTAGTACCCTCCGGACTAGCGGGACGTCCTACAATGAGCAGTTCTTC.

On this clone: Its ends do not fully match the called genes, so a read error is possible. This chain connects TRBV28 to TRBJ2-7, with D hard to call. Germline CDR1 MDHEN, CDR2 SYDVKM. The CDR3 runs 12 residues. The CDR3: CVSSSQYYEQYF. The DNA of the CDR3 is TGTGTCAGCAGTTCACAGTACTACGAGCAGTACTTC.

The V and J genes are TRBV25-1 and TRBJ2-7; the D gene is possibly TRBD2 (7 bases). The CDR3 is made up of 15 amino acids. CDR1 and CDR2 from the germline V gene are MGHDK and SYGVNS. V was clipped by 3 bases and J by 3 bases, with 15 bases between them. The CDR3 reads CASSDLRGGGYEQYF. The CDR3 coding sequence is TGTGCCAGCAGTGACCTCAGGGGAGGGGGCTACGAGCAGTACTTC.